This paragraph reports one T cell receptor (beta chain). The sample comes from a study of radiation and T cells in renal cell carcinoma. About the research overall: Nephrectomy followed 15 Gy stereotactic body radiation by 4 weeks.

Clones were read by immunoSEQ multiplex PCR, and TCRdb kept only the in-frame ones, dropping some. The data hold approximately 140,000 clones, with over 80% observed a single time. Time point noted: baseline pretreatment blood. Treatment reported: 15 Gy SBRT to primary tumor, nephrectomy 4 weeks later. Radiation-treated patients gave blood at baseline, week 2 and week 4. The sample consisted of blood, taken from a patient whose treatment included radiotherapy and nephrectomy. The TCR sequence derives from a woman in her 50s with renal cell carcinoma.

The DNA of the CDR3 is TGTGCCAGCAGCTCCTCCGGGACAGAAGAGACCCAGTACTTC. This encodes CASSSSGTEETQYF. This chain joins TRBV5-8 and TRBJ2-5; 7 nucleotides line up with TRBD1. From germline, CDR1 is SGHTS and CDR2 YDEGEE. Unmatched junction bases numbered 5, after V lost 3 bases and J lost 3 bases. CDR3 length: 14 residues. Together with reference TRBV5-8 and TRBJ2-5, the CDR3 gives the full variable domain: EAGVTQSPTHLIKTRGQQATLRCSPISGHTSVYWYQQALGLGLQFLLWYDEGEERNRGNFPPRFSGRQFPNYSSELNVNALELEDSALYLCASSSSGTEETQYFGPGTRLLVL.